This T cell receptor beta chain stems from a study of T cell responses to AZD1222 COVID-19 vaccine. Some clones are missing from TCRdb's copy, which holds only in-frame ones; the method was immunoSEQ multiplex PCR. Found here are 140,000 to 150,000 clones, 93% of them singletons; the top ten hold approximately 5%. This sample comprised peripheral blood, obtained on day 0 of AZD1222 vaccination. This TCR came from an adult in good health.

The CDR3 region has the DNA TGTGCCAGCAGCCCTTCGACAGATTTAAGGGAGACCCAGTACTTC. Translation gives CASSPSTDLRETQYF. The chain combines TRBV6-2 or TRBV6-3 with TRBJ2-5, with D possibly being TRBD1 (5 bases). V dropped 6 bases and J dropped 5 bases, with 19 bases sitting between them. Germline V CDR1 and CDR2: MNHEY, SVGEGT. The CDR3 is 15 amino acids.